Described below is a single T cell receptor beta chain sequence and its context. No antigen is known for it. Per-base quality was not reported, and no clone a single base away is much larger than it. The time point label for this specimen denotes: resected brain tissue, or blood drawn just prior to surgery. Surgery cases with the highest brain T cell transcript signatures were selected for TCR beta chain sequencing of brain tissue and, where available, blood. Before surgery, the patients had been given at least one anti-epileptic drug. TCR-sequenced patients were children with drug-resistant epilepsy due to tuberous sclerosis complex, focal cortical dysplasia, Rasmussen encephalitis or hemimegalencephaly. Blood samples were drawn just before the epilepsy surgery. The Monarch genomic DNA purification kit was used to extract bulk genomic DNA from unsorted brain tissue and whole blood. Measured from the cysteine to the phenylalanine, the CDR3 is 13 residues long. Only the CDR3 DNA stays, 39 bases, in frame from base 1. Trimming costs V 4 bases and J 3 bases, and their ends lie 10 bases apart. For CDR1 and CDR2, the germline V gene (reference sequence) lists SGHNT and YYREEE.

The immunoSEQ assay was applied to genomic DNA to generate the TCR beta chain sequences. The original pipeline was this. CDR3 sequences that did not begin with the conserved framework cysteine at position 104 were removed manually. To get clonality, the normalized Shannon's Diversity Index was subtracted from one, giving values from 0 (maximal diversity) to 1 (oligoclonal). Chi-squared comparison-of-proportions tests assessed whether the same CDR3 differed in frequency between samples, such as brain versus blood. Public clonotypes were found by searching immuneACCESS, and the VDJdb browser was used to assess similarity to known antiviral clonotypes. TCRdb obtained this table from immuneACCESS and retained in-frame rearrangements with V and J assigned. These tables miss some clones; where compared with another copy, unresolved V genes account for less than half of the shortfall, and the remainder is unexplained. From that table come the V and J calls and clone size; the DNA was used to work out D and trimming. The table for this sample lists around 80,000 clones; under 95% of them were counted only once. The top ten clonotypes cover less than 30% of the sample.

These data come from a study of brain T cells in children with intractable seizures (dated by TCRdb to 2020 to 2023). Some background on the complete study: As a first screen for immune gene transcripts, resected brain tissue from approximately 49 pediatric epilepsy surgery cases was run on a NanoString immunology panel. Among the approximately 12 selected surgery cases, pre-surgery blood was additionally sequenced for eight, leaving four cases with brain tissue only. Study-wide findings and limitations: Because sequencing depth was different between pre-surgery and post-surgery blood, clones absent from the pre-surgery sample may reflect undersampling. The patients' HCMV serostatus was not known, and viral specificity was inferred solely from CDR3 sequence similarity.

The sequence was collected from a girl aged 2 to 9 with Rasmussen encephalitis and intractable seizures. The starting material was peripheral blood, obtained at surgery. The chain was built from TRBV5-4 and TRBJ1-1; D gene: possibly TRBD1, on 5 matching bases. The nucleotide sequence is given as TGTGCCAGCAGCGGCGGGGGGGACACTGAAGCTTTCTTT. The translation is CASSGGGDTEAFF.